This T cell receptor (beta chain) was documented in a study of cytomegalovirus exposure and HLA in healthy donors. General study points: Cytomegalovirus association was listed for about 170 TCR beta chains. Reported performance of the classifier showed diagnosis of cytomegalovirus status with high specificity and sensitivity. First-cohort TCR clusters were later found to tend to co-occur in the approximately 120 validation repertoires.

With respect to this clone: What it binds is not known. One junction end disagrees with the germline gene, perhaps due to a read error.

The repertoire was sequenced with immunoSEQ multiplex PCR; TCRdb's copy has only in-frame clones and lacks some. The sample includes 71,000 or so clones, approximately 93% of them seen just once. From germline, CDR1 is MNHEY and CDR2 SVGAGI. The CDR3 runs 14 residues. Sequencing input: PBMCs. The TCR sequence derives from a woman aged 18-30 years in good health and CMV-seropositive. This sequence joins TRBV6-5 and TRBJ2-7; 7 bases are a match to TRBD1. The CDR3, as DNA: TGTGCCACCCCTGGCGACAGGGCCTCCCACGAGCAGTACTTC. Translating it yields CATPGDRASHEQYF.